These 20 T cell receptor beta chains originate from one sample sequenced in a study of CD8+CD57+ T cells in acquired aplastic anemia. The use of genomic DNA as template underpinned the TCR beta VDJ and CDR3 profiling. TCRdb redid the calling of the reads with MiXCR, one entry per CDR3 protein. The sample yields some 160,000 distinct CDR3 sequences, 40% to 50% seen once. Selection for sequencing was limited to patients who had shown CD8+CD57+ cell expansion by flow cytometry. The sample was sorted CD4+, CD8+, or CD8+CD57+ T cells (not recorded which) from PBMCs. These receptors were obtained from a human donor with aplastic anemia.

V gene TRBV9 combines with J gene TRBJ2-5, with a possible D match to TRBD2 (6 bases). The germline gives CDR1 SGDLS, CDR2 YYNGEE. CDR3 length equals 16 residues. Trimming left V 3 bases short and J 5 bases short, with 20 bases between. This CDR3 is CASSDGSGGVGETQYF. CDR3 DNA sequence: TGTGCCAGCAGCGATGGTAGCGGAGGGGTTGGGGAGACCCAGTACTTC.

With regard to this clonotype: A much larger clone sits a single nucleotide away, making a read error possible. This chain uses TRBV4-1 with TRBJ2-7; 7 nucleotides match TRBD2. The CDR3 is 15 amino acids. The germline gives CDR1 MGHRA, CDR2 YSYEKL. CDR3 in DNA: TGCGCCAGCAGCCCTAGGGACTACCTCTCCTACAAGCAGTACTTC. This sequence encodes CASSPRDYLSYKQYF.

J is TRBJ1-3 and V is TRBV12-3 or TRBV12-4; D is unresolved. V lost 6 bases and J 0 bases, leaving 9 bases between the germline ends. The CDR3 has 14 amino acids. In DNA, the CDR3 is TGTGCCAGCAGACCTTGGATCTCTGGAAACACCATATATTTT. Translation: CASRPWISGNTIYF.

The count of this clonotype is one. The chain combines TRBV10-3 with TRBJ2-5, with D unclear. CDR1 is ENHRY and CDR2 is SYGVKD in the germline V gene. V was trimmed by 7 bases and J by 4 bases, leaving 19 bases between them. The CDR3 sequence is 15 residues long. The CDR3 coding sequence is TGTGCCATCAAGAAGGACCGCCGAGACGGAGAGACCCAGTACTTC. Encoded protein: CAIKKDRRDGETQYF.

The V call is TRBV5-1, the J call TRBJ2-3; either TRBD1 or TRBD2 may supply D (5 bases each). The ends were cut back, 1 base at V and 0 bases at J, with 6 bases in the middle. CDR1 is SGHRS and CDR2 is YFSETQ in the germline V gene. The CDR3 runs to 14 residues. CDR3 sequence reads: CASSLWGSTDTQYF. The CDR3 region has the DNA TGCGCCAGCAGCTTGTGGGGGAGCACAGATACGCAGTATTTT.

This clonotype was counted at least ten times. In nucleotides, the CDR3 is TGTGCCAGCAGGGACCCGGGGACTGAAGCTTTCTTT. Translation gives CASRDPGTEAFF. V gene TRBV6-1 combines with J gene TRBJ1-1; D unresolved. In germline, CDR1 is MNHNS, CDR2 SASEGT. V was cut by 6 bases and J by 5 bases, with 10 bases left in between. The CDR3 has 12 residues.

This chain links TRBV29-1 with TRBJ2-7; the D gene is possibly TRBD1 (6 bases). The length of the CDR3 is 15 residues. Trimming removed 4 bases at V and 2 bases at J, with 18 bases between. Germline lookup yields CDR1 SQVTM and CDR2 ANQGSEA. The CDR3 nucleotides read TGCAGCGTTGTGGGGGACACGGGTCATCCCTACGAGCAGTACTTC. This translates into CSVVGDTGHPYEQYF.

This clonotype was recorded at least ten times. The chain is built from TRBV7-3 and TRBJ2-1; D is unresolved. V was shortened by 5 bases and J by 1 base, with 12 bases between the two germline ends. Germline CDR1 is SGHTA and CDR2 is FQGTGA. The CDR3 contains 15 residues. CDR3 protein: CASSPFSGSYNEQFF. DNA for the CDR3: TGTGCCAGCAGCCCCTTCTCTGGATCCTACAATGAGCAGTTCTTC.

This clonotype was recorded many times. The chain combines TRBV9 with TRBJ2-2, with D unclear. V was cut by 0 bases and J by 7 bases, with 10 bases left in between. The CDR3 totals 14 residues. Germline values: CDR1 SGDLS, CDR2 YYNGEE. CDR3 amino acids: CASSVGGRNGELFF. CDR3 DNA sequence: TGTGCCAGCAGCGTAGGTGGTAGGAACGGGGAGCTGTTTTTT.

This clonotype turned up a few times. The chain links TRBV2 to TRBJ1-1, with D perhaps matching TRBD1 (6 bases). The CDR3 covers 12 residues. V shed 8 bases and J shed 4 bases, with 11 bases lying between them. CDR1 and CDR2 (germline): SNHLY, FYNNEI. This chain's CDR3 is CASGRGTTEAFF. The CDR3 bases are TGTGCCAGCGGCAGGGGTACCACTGAAGCTTTCTTT.

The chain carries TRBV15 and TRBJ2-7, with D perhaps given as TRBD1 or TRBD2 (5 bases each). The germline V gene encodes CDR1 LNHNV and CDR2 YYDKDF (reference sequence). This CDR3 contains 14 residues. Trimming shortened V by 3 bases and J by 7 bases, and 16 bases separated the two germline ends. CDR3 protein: CATSSGTDWSEQYF. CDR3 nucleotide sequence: TGTGCCACCAGCAGCGGGACCGATTGGTCTGAGCAGTACTTC.

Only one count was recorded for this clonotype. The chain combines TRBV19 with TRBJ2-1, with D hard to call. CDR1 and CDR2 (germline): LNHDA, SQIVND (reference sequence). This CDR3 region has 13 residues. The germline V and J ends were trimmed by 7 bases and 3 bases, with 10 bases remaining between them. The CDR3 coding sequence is TGTGCCAGTAAAGGGTACGGCTACAATGAGCAGTTCTTC. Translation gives CASKGYGYNEQFF.

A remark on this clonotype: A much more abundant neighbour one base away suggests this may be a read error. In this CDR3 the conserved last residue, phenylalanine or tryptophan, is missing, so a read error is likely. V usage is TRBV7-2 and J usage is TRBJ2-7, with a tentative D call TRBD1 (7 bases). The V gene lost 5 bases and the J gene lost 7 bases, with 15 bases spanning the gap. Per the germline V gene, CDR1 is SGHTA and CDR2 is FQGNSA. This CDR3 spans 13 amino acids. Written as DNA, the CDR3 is TGTGCCAGCAGCGAAACAGGGGCGGGAGAGCAGTACCTC. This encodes CASSETGAGEQYL.

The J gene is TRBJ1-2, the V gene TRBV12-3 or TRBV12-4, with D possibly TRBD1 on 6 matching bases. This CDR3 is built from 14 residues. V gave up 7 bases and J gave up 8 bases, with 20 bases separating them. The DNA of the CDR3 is TGTGCCAGCACCCTCACACTCTCAGGGGACGGCTACACCTTC. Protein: CASTLTLSGDGYTF.

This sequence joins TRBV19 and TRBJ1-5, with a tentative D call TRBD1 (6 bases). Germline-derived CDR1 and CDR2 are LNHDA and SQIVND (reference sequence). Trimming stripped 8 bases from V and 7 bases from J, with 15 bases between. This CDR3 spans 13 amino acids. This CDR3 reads CASQRGRGQPQHF. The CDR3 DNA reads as TGTGCCAGTCAGAGGGGGAGGGGCCAGCCCCAGCATTTT.

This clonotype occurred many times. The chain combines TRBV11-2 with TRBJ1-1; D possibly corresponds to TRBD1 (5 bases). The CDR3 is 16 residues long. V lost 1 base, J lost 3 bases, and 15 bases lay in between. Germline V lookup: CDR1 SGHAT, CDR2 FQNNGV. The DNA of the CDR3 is TGTGCCAGCAGCTTAGTTCCGCCCAGGGTGTACACTGAAGCTTTCTTT. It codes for CASSLVPPRVYTEAFF.

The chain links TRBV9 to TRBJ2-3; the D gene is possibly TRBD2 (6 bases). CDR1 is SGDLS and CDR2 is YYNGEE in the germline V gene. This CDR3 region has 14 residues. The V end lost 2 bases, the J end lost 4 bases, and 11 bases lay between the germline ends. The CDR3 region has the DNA TGTGCCAGCAGCGTTGCGGGGAACGCAGATACGCAGTATTTT. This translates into CASSVAGNADTQYF.

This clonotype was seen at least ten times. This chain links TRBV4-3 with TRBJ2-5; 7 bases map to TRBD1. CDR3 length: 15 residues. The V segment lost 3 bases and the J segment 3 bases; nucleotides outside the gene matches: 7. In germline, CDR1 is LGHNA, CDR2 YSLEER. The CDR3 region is CASSHMGQTKETQYF. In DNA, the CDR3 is TGCGCCAGCAGCCACATGGGACAGACTAAAGAGACCCAGTACTTC.

Written as DNA, the CDR3 is TGTGCCAGCAGTGAAGCGGGCGAGCAGTACTTC. It codes for CASSEAGEQYF. This sequence joins TRBV2 and TRBJ2-7; D is ambiguous. The V gene's germline CDR1 is SNHLY and CDR2 FYNNEI. V lost 0 bases and J lost 6, with 3 bases in between. This CDR3 comprises 11 residues. Complete variable domain (other parts from reference TRBV2 and TRBJ2-7): EPEVTQTPSHQVTQMGQEVILRCVPISNHLYFYWYRQILGQKVEFLVSFYNNEISEKSEIFDDQFSVERPDGSNFTLKIRSTKLEDSAMYFCASSEAGEQYFGPGTRLTVT.

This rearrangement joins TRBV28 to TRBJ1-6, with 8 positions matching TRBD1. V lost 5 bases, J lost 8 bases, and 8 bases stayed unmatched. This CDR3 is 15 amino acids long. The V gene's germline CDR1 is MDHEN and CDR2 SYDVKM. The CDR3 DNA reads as TGTGCCAGCAGTCCATGGACAGGGAGGCATTCACCCCTCCACTTT. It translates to CASSPWTGRHSPLHF.